This T cell receptor beta chain was identified during a study of metastatic and nonmetastatic thyroid tumors. This clone has more than one count but fewer than ten. This CDR3 contains 16 residues. Unmatched junction bases numbered 3, after V lost 0 bases and J lost 1 base. Germline V gene lookup returns CDR1 MGHRA and CDR2 YSYEKL. TCRdb reanalyzed the PCR reads with MiXCR. This sample has 9,500 to 14,000 clones; roughly 27% occur once, and the top ten carry 20% to 25%. Until they underwent thyroid surgery, no patient had received any treatment. The receptor's source is a male donor with papillary thyroid cancer or a benign thyroid nodule (not recorded which). Some clones in this sample may be carry-over from other donors' samples. The chain uses TRBV4-1 and TRBJ2-7, with 10 nucleotides matching TRBD2. Specimen: adjacent normal tissue. This CDR3 is CASSQDRTSGSYEQYF. The CDR3 region has the DNA TGCGCCAGCAGCCAAGATAGGACTAGCGGATCCTACGAGCAGTACTTC.